This is a list of T cell receptor beta chains from one sample in a study of CD8+CD57+ T cells in acquired aplastic anemia. MiXCR was run by TCRdb on the reads, yielding one entry per CDR3 protein. The table records hundreds of thousands of distinct CDR3 sequences, 65% to 80% of them present only once. Material for sequencing was sorted CD4+, CD8+, or CD8+CD57+ T cells (not recorded which) from PBMCs. The receptors originated from a human donor in good health, serving as a control. The CDR3 runs from the conserved cysteine through the conserved F or W. The order of the fields is D gene, V gene, J gene, clone size, CDR3 DNA, CDR3 protein. A D gene is named only where the DNA matches it firmly. Clone sizes are given selectively: once, few, many, or a class where the clone is expanded.

D gene: -
V gene: TRBV5-6
J gene: TRBJ2-7
clone size: -
CDR3 DNA: TGTGCCAGCAGCTTGGTAAGACGGGGCTCCGAGCAGTACTTC
CDR3 protein: CASSLVRRGSEQYF

D gene: -
V gene: TRBV7-8
J gene: TRBJ1-5
clone size: -
CDR3 DNA: TGTGCCAGCAGCCTATCCGAAGGGGGGCTAGAGCCATTT
CDR3 protein: CASSLSEGGLEPF

D gene: TRBD2
V gene: TRBV19
J gene: TRBJ2-1
clone size: -
CDR3 DNA: TGTGCCAGCAGTAGCGGGGGTCAGATGGACGAGCAGTTCTTC
CDR3 protein: CASSSGGQMDEQFF

D gene: -
V gene: TRBV19
J gene: TRBJ1-2
clone size: few
CDR3 DNA: TGTGCCAGTAGGGGGACACTCCTTCGGGGCTACACCTTC
CDR3 protein: CASRGTLLRGYTF

D gene: -
V gene: TRBV10-3
J gene: TRBJ1-5
clone size: -
CDR3 DNA: TGTGCCAGCAGTTTATCCAGGCGGCAGCATTTT
CDR3 protein: CASSLSRRQHF

D gene: -
V gene: TRBV4-3
J gene: TRBJ2-5
clone size: many
CDR3 DNA: TGCGCCAGCAGCCAAGCCCGACGGCGGGAGACCCAGTACTTC
CDR3 protein: CASSQARRRETQYF

D gene: -
V gene: TRBV20-1
J gene: TRBJ2-3
clone size: -
CDR3 DNA: TGCAGTGCTAGGCTATCCCTAGTCCCAGCGCAGTATTTT
CDR3 protein: CSARLSLVPAQYF

D gene: -
V gene: TRBV20-1
J gene: TRBJ1-2
clone size: few
CDR3 DNA: TGCAGTGCTAGGGTATTGGAGGCCGGCTACACCTTC
CDR3 protein: CSARVLEAGYTF

D gene: -
V gene: TRBV5-5
J gene: TRBJ2-5
clone size: many
CDR3 DNA: TGTGCCAGCAGCTTGGTGGCGGGGGAGACCCAGTACTTC
CDR3 protein: CASSLVAGETQYF

D gene: TRBD1
V gene: TRBV7-3
J gene: TRBJ2-3
clone size: once
CDR3 DNA: TGTGCCAGCAGCTCAGGGGGAATTAGCAAACATCCCCAGTATTTT
CDR3 protein: CASSSGGISKHPQYF

D gene: -
V gene: TRBV7-2
J gene: TRBJ2-7
clone size: -
CDR3 DNA: TGTGCCAGCAGCTTAACCCCTACGGGGTTATATGGCTACTACTTC
CDR3 protein: CASSLTPTGLYGYYF

D gene: -
V gene: TRBV20-1
J gene: TRBJ2-5
clone size: -
CDR3 DNA: TGCAGGGTGTCAGGGGACTCCCTGGAGACCCGGTACTTC
CDR3 protein: CRVSGDSLETRYF

D gene: -
V gene: TRBV4-2
J gene: TRBJ1-5
clone size: -
CDR3 DNA: TGTGCCAGCAGCCAAGGGGGCACTCAGCCCCAGCATTTT
CDR3 protein: CASSQGGTQPQHF

D gene: TRBD1
V gene: TRBV7-9
J gene: TRBJ2-3
clone size: -
CDR3 DNA: TGTGCCAGCAGCAGGGACAGAGTTCCAGATACGCAGTATTTT
CDR3 protein: CASSRDRVPDTQYF

D gene: TRBD2
V gene: TRBV10-3
J gene: TRBJ2-5
clone size: -
CDR3 DNA: TGTGCCATCGGGAGCGGGGGGGAGACCCAGTACTTC
CDR3 protein: CAIGSGGETQYF

D gene: TRBD2
V gene: TRBV10-2
J gene: TRBJ2-1
clone size: many
CDR3 DNA: TGCGCCAGCAGTGCGCCAGCGGGGGGCCTCAGCTCCTACAATGAGCAGTTCTTC
CDR3 protein: CASSAPAGGLSSYNEQFF

D gene: TRBD2
V gene: TRBV7-2
J gene: TRBJ2-1
clone size: many
CDR3 DNA: TGTGCCAGCAGCATAACTAGCGGGGGTTACAATGAGCAGTTCTTC
CDR3 protein: CASSITSGGYNEQFF

D gene: -
V gene: TRBV20-1
J gene: TRBJ1-2
clone size: -
CDR3 DNA: TGCAGTGCTAGAAAGGCGGGGGATACCCATGGCTACACCTTC
CDR3 protein: CSARKAGDTHGYTF

D gene: TRBD1
V gene: TRBV29-1
J gene: TRBJ2-7
clone size: -
CDR3 DNA: TGCAGCGTGTTGACAGGGGGCTCTTACGAGCAGTACTTC
CDR3 protein: CSVLTGGSYEQYF

D gene: -
V gene: TRBV12-3/TRBV12-4
J gene: TRBJ1-1
clone size: many
CDR3 DNA: TGTGCCAGCAGTTTACATTATACTGAAGCTTTCTTT
CDR3 protein: CASSLHYTEAFF

D gene: TRBD1
V gene: TRBV9
J gene: TRBJ1-1
clone size: many
CDR3 DNA: TGTGCCAGCAGCCCCCGACAGGGATTCAACACTGAAGCTTTCTTT
CDR3 protein: CASSPRQGFNTEAFF

D gene: -
V gene: TRBV20-1
J gene: TRBJ2-7
clone size: -
CDR3 DNA: TGCAGTGCTAGAGATGGGGCAGGGCTAGCCTACGAGCAGTACTTC
CDR3 protein: CSARDGAGLAYEQYF

D gene: TRBD2
V gene: TRBV2
J gene: TRBJ2-1
clone size: many
CDR3 DNA: TGTGCCAGCAGATTCGGGACTAGCGGGGGCGAGGGTGAGCAGTTCTTC
CDR3 protein: CASRFGTSGGEGEQFF

D gene: -
V gene: TRBV4-2
J gene: TRBJ1-2
clone size: -
CDR3 DNA: TGTGCCAGCAGCCAAGAAGGGGGGGCCTTTATGGCTACCCCCTACACCTTC
CDR3 protein: CASSQEGGAFMATPYTF

D gene: TRBD2
V gene: TRBV6-5
J gene: TRBJ2-1
clone size: many
CDR3 DNA: TGTGCCAGCAGTTATACTAGCGGGGGGAGGCAGTTCTTC
CDR3 protein: CASSYTSGGRQFF

D gene: TRBD1
V gene: TRBV20-1
J gene: TRBJ1-6
clone size: -
CDR3 DNA: TGCAGTGCTAGAGATCCTCGGACAGGAAGTTATCCACTCCTCCACTTT
CDR3 protein: CSARDPRTGSYPLLHF

D gene: -
V gene: TRBV14
J gene: TRBJ1-2
clone size: few
CDR3 DNA: TGTGCCAGCAGCCAGGTCAACAGTGGCTACACCTTC
CDR3 protein: CASSQVNSGYTF

D gene: -
V gene: TRBV20-1
J gene: TRBJ1-1
clone size: many
CDR3 DNA: TGCAGTGCTAGGGGGGACACTGAAGCTTTCTTT
CDR3 protein: CSARGDTEAFF

D gene: -
V gene: TRBV4-3
J gene: TRBJ1-4
clone size: -
CDR3 DNA: TGCGCCAGCAGCAGGGATTGGGAAAAACTGTTTTTT
CDR3 protein: CASSRDWEKLFF

D gene: TRBD1
V gene: TRBV7-8
J gene: TRBJ2-6
clone size: many
CDR3 DNA: TGTGCCAGCAGCCGGGACAGGTCTGGGGCCAACGTCCTGACTTTC
CDR3 protein: CASSRDRSGANVLTF

D gene: TRBD2
V gene: TRBV20-1
J gene: TRBJ2-3
clone size: -
CDR3 DNA: TGCAGTGCCAGACTAGCGGGAGAGGGGGATACGCAGTATTTT
CDR3 protein: CSARLAGEGDTQYF

D gene: TRBD1
V gene: TRBV5-1
J gene: TRBJ1-2
clone size: -
CDR3 DNA: TGTGCCAGCAGTGCATTGCAGGGGGAGGGCGGCTACACCTTC
CDR3 protein: CASSALQGEGGYTF

D gene: -
V gene: TRBV7-2
J gene: TRBJ2-3
clone size: once
CDR3 DNA: TGTGCCAGCAGCCCCCCCCCCTCGCGGTCCACAAATACGCAGTATTTT
CDR3 protein: CASSPPPSRSTNTQYF

D gene: -
V gene: TRBV7-9
J gene: TRBJ1-2
clone size: once
CDR3 DNA: TGCGCCAGCAGCTTTGAACAGAATGGCTACAGCTTC
CDR3 protein: CASSFEQNGYSF

D gene: -
V gene: TRBV12-3/TRBV12-4
J gene: TRBJ2-5
clone size: many
CDR3 DNA: TGTGCCAGCAGTCCCGCCGGGACTTACCAAGAGACCCAGTACTTC
CDR3 protein: CASSPAGTYQETQYF

D gene: TRBD2
V gene: TRBV10-3
J gene: TRBJ2-2
clone size: -
CDR3 DNA: TGTGCCATGAAAGCGGGGAGGAACACCGGGGAGCTGTTTTTT
CDR3 protein: CAMKAGRNTGELFF

D gene: TRBD1
V gene: TRBV15
J gene: TRBJ2-3
clone size: few
CDR3 DNA: TGTGCCACCGCTGACAGGGGGCCAGATACGCAGTATTTT
CDR3 protein: CATADRGPDTQYF

D gene: -
V gene: TRBV15
J gene: TRBJ2-3
clone size: -
CDR3 DNA: TGTGCCACCGCGACTAGGATGGGCACAGATACGCAGTATTTT
CDR3 protein: CATATRMGTDTQYF

D gene: -
V gene: TRBV27
J gene: TRBJ1-2
clone size: -
CDR3 DNA: TGTGCCAGCAGTTTGTGGCAGGAGTCGTATGGCTATACCTTC
CDR3 protein: CASSLWQESYGYTF

D gene: -
V gene: TRBV15
J gene: TRBJ1-1
clone size: -
CDR3 DNA: TGTGCCAGCAGGAGCCAACCACTGGAGAACACTGAAGCTTTCTTT
CDR3 protein: CASRSQPLENTEAFF

D gene: -
V gene: TRBV3-1
J gene: TRBJ1-2
clone size: few
CDR3 DNA: TGTGCCAGCAGCCAAGAACTGCTGTCAGGGCGAGAGTATGGCTACACCTTC
CDR3 protein: CASSQELLSGREYGYTF

D gene: -
V gene: TRBV7-2
J gene: TRBJ2-5
clone size: -
CDR3 DNA: TGTGCCAGCAGCACTACCCGCCAAGAGACCTGGTACTTC
CDR3 protein: CASSTTRQETWYF

D gene: -
V gene: TRBV7-2
J gene: TRBJ1-6
clone size: -
CDR3 DNA: TGTGCCAGCAGCTTAGAACGCGGGCTAGCGGGGGGGCGACACTTT
CDR3 protein: CASSLERGLAGGRHF

D gene: -
V gene: TRBV18
J gene: TRBJ2-1
clone size: many
CDR3 DNA: TGTGCCAGCTCACCAGTCAGCCCATCCTACAATGAGCAGTTCTTC
CDR3 protein: CASSPVSPSYNEQFF

D gene: -
V gene: TRBV29-1
J gene: TRBJ2-7
clone size: -
CDR3 DNA: TGCAGCGCTCGGACAGCGGCGCTCCGGGAGCAGTACTTC
CDR3 protein: CSARTAALREQYF

D gene: -
V gene: TRBV5-4
J gene: TRBJ1-5
clone size: -
CDR3 DNA: TGTGCCAGTAGTATAGCTGGCTTTGATCAGCCCCAGCATTTT
CDR3 protein: CASSIAGFDQPQHF